This T cell receptor (beta chain) was identified in a study of cytomegalovirus exposure and HLA in healthy donors. Study-wide background: Counted in an early data release were roughly 87 million unique TCRs from HLA-typed donors.

CDR1 and CDR2 from the germline V gene are SGHRS and YFSETQ. The CDR3 is 14 residues long. V was clipped by 0 bases and J by 4 bases, with 8 bases between them. General study points: Several of the most significant clusters were apparently associated with common viral pathogens in a later analysis. Later analysis reportedly placed an Asian-associated ancestry cluster below the roughly 680-donor mean in N-insertions.

Primers for the PCR totalled 60 Vbeta and 13 Jbeta. Sequenced by immunoSEQ multiplex PCR; TCRdb stores in-frame clones only, minus some. This sample has around 170,000 clones, with about 84% found just once. Turning to this clone: No antigen is known for it. Other nucleotide sequences in the sample specify the same CDR3.

Donors were ostensibly healthy at sampling, although undocumented immune exposures were probable. The J gene is TRBJ1-5, the V gene TRBV5-1; TRBD1 is a possible D gene (5 bases). This clonotype was obtained from a man in his fifties or sixties in good health and CMV-seropositive. Sequencing was carried out using PBMCs. DNA of the CDR3: TGCGCCAGCAGCTTGGGACAGCCTAATCAGCCCCAGCATTTT. Protein sequence: CASSLGQPNQPQHF.